These T cell receptor beta chains were read from a single sample in a study of blood T cell repertoires in COVID-19. TCRdb keeps only in-frame clones here, not all; method: immunoSEQ multiplex PCR. Here the sample spans over 70,000 clones, 70% to 90% being singletons. Sequencing was done on a sample of peripheral blood. These receptors were taken from a woman over 75 with acute or convalescent COVID-19. The CDR3 runs from the conserved cysteine through the conserved F or W. A D gene is named only where the DNA matches it firmly. Rows give clone size only sometimes, using once, few, many, or a class for an expanded clone.

V gene	D gene	clone size	J gene	CDR3 DNA	CDR3 protein
TRBV6-5	TRBD1	NA	TRBJ1-2	TGTGCCAGCAGGACAGGGGGTTGGGACTATGGCTACACCTTC	CASRTGGWDYGYTF
TRBV30	NA	NA	TRBJ2-2	TGTGCCTGGAGGGCAGGTCCCAACACCGGGGAGCTGTTTTTT	CAWRAGPNTGELFF
TRBV9	NA	NA	TRBJ1-4	TGTGCCAGCAGCCCTAGTGCGGGCACTAATGAAAAACTGTTTTTT	CASSPSAGTNEKLFF
TRBV19	TRBD1	NA	TRBJ2-7	TGTGCCAGTAGTAACCCACGCAGGGGGCACAACGAGCAGTACTTC	CASSNPRRGHNEQYF
TRBV29-1	TRBD1	NA	TRBJ1-1	TGCAGCGTTGGCCAGGGGGCCACTGAAGCTTTCTTT	CSVGQGATEAFF
TRBV7-8	NA	NA	TRBJ1-3	TGTGCCAGCAGACGTGACAGTCGCTCTGGAAACACCATATATTTT	CASRRDSRSGNTIYF
TRBV19	TRBD1	NA	TRBJ2-2	TGTGCCAGTAGCCGGACAGGCTGGCTTGTCGGGGAGCTGTTTTTT	CASSRTGWLVGELFF
TRBV14	NA	once	TRBJ2-1	TGTGCCAGCAGTCAGGACTGGCGGGCAACCTACAATGAGCAGTTCTTC	CASSQDWRATYNEQFF
TRBV6-5	TRBD1	NA	TRBJ2-2	TGTGCCAGCCCCAGGGACAGGGTCACCGGGGAGCTGTTTTTT	CASPRDRVTGELFF
TRBV7-2	TRBD2	NA	TRBJ2-3	TGTGCCAGCGCCGTAGCGGGAGGAGGCACAGATACGCAGTATTTT	CASAVAGGGTDTQYF
TRBV6-5	NA	NA	TRBJ1-2	TGTGCCAGCACCAAACTTAGGGGAAACTATGGCTACACCTTC	CASTKLRGNYGYTF
TRBV19	NA	NA	TRBJ1-3	TGTGCCAGTAGCGAACTGAACAGGGTCTCTGGAAACACCATATATTTT	CASSELNRVSGNTIYF
TRBV4-2	TRBD2	NA	TRBJ2-1	TGTGCCAGCAGCCACTACTTATCTGCGGGACTAGCGACAGACCCCAATGAGCAGTTCTTC	CASSHYLSAGLATDPNEQFF
TRBV5-6	TRBD1	NA	TRBJ2-7	TGTGCCAGCAGCGTCTCCGGGACAGCAGCCTACGAGCAGTACTTC	CASSVSGTAAYEQYF
TRBV5-1	TRBD2	NA	TRBJ2-7	TGCGCCAGCAGCTCTAGCGGGTTGACCTACGAGCAGTACTTC	CASSSSGLTYEQYF
TRBV4-3	NA	once	TRBJ2-1	TGCGCCAGCAGCCAAGCAAATACAGGGTTCGATGAGCAGTTCTTC	CASSQANTGFDEQFF
TRBV28	NA	NA	TRBJ2-4	TGTGCCAGCAGTTCCCCTGGGGCAGTAGCCAAAAACATTCAGTACTTC	CASSSPGAVAKNIQYF
TRBV2	TRBD1	once	TRBJ1-2	TGTGCCAGCAGCTACAGGGGCGGCTACACCTTC	CASSYRGGYTF
TRBV5-1	NA	NA	TRBJ1-5	TGCGCCAGCAGCTCCGGGGGGAGCAATCAGCCCCAGCATTTT	CASSSGGSNQPQHF
TRBV7-9	NA	NA	TRBJ2-3	TGTGCCAGCAGCTTCACAGGGATCAGCACAGATACGCAGTATTTT	CASSFTGISTDTQYF
TRBV12-5	TRBD1	NA	TRBJ1-4	TGTGCTAGTGGTAAACAGGGGGGGAGTGAAAAACTGTTTTTT	CASGKQGGSEKLFF
TRBV11-2	NA	NA	TRBJ2-3	TGTGCCAGCAGCTTTCGTCCGGGAACTACAGATACGCAGTATTTT	CASSFRPGTTDTQYF
TRBV7-9	TRBD1	NA	TRBJ1-5	TGTGCCAGCAGCTTAGTATGGGGGACAGACGGCAATCAGCCCCAGCATTTT	CASSLVWGTDGNQPQHF
TRBV11-3	NA	NA	TRBJ2-3	TGTGCCAGCAGCTTGAGGGTTTTAGATACGCAGTATTTT	CASSLRVLDTQYF
TRBV6-1	TRBD1	NA	TRBJ1-4	TGTGCCAGCAGTGAAGGACACATACCAGGGGGACTGTTTTTT	CASSEGHIPGGLFF
TRBV5-5	NA	NA	TRBJ2-1	TGTGCCAGCAGCTTGGTCCCGGGACTCCCCCGGGAGAACAATGAGCAGTTCTTC	CASSLVPGLPRENNEQFF
TRBV30	TRBD2	NA	TRBJ2-2	TGTGCCTGGAGGGCTAGCGGGCACACCGGGGAGCTGTTTTTT	CAWRASGHTGELFF
TRBV4-2	NA	NA	TRBJ2-5	TGTGCCAGCAGCCAAGATCACCCGGGCGTCGGGGGAGCCCAGTACTTC	CASSQDHPGVGGAQYF
TRBV5-1	TRBD1	NA	TRBJ1-6	TGCGCCAGCAGCTTGGATGGACAGGGAACCAATTCACCCCTCCACTTT	CASSLDGQGTNSPLHF